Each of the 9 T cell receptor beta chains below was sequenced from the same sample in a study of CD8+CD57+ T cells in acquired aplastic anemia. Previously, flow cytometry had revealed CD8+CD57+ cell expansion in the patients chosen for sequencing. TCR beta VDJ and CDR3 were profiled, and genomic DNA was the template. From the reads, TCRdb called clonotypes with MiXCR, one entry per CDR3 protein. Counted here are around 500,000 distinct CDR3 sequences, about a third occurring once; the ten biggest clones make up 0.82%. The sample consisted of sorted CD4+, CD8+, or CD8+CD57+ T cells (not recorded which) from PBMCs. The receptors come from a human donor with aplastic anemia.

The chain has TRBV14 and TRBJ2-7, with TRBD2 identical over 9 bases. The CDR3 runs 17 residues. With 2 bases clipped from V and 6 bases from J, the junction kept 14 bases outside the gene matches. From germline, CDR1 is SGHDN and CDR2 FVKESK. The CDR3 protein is CASSQSLAGPFPGEQYF. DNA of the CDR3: TGTGCCAGCAGCCAATCCCTAGCGGGGCCCTTCCCGGGCGAGCAGTACTTC.

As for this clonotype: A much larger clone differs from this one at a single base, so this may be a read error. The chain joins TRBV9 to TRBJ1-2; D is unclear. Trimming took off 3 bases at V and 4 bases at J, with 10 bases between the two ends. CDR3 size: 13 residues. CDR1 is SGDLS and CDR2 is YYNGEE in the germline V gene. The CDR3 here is CASSAQRGYGYTF. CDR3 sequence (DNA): TGTGCCAGCAGCGCTCAGCGAGGCTATGGCTACACCTTC.

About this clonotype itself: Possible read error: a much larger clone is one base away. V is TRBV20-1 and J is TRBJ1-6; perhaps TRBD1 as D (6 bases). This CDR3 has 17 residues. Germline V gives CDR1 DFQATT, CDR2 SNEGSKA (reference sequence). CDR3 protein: CGARDRRAGEHNSPLHF. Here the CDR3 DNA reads TGCGGTGCTAGAGATCGCAGGGCAGGGGAGCATAATTCACCCCTCCACTTT.

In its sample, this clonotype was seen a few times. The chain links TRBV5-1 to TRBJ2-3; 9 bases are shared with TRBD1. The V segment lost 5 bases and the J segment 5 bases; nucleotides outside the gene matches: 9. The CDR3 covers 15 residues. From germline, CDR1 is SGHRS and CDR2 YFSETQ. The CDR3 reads CASRRTGVLRDTQYF. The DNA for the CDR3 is TGCGCCAGCAGGAGGACAGGGGTGTTAAGAGATACGCAGTATTTT.

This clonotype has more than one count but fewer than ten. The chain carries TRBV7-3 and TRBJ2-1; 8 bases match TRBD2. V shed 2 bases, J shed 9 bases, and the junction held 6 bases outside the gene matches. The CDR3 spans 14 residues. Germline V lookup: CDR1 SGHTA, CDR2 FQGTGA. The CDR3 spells CASSLVNGRGEQFF. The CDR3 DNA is TGTGCCAGCAGCTTAGTAAACGGGAGGGGTGAGCAGTTCTTC.

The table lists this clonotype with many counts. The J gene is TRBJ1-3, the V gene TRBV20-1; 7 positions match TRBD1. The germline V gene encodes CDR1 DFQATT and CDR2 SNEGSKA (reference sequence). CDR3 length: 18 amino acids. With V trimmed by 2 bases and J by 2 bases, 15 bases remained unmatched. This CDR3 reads CSARFGDRAMGAGNTIYF. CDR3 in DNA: TGCAGTGCTAGATTTGGTGACAGGGCGATGGGGGCTGGAAACACCATATATTTT.

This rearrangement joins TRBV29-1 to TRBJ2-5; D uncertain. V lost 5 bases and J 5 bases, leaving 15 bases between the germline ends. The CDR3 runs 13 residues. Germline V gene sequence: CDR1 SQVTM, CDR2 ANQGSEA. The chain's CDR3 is CSVKVNSWETQYF. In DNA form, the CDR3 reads TGCAGCGTTAAGGTGAACAGCTGGGAGACCCAGTACTTC.

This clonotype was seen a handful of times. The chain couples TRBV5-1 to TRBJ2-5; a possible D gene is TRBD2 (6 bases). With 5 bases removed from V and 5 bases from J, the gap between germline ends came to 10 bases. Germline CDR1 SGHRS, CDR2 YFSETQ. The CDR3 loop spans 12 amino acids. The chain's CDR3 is CASRRDLETQYF. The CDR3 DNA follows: TGCGCCAGCAGGCGGGATTTGGAGACCCAGTACTTC. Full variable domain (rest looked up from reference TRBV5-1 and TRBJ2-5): KAGVTQTPRYLIKTRGQQVTLSCSPISGHRSVSWYQQTPGQGLQFLFEYFSETQRNKGNFPGRFSGRQFSNSRSEMNVSTLELGDSALYLCASRRDLETQYFGPGTRLLVL.

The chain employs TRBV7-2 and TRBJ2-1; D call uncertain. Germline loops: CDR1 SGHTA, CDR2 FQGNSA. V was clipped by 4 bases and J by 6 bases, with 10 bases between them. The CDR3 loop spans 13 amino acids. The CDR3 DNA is TGTGCCAGCAGCTCCCGTACTGGCAATGAGCAGTTCTTC. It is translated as CASSSRTGNEQFF.